This T cell receptor (beta chain) was sequenced in a study of T cell repertoires in cytomegalovirus infection. The CDR3 length is 12 residues. V was cut by 10 bases and J by 3 bases, with 12 bases left in between. Germline loops: CDR1 MNHEY, CDR2 SVGEGT. A few counts support this clonotype. Its antigen is undetermined. Study-level results: Cumulated frequencies of public TCR beta families served to identify carriers of CMV plus the relevant HLA. Clonotypes of TCR beta that were HLA-C-restricted and CMV-specific dominated the ex vivo response.

A single record per CDR3 protein comes from TCRdb applying MiXCR to the reads. The table shows approximately 770,000 distinct CDR3 sequences, with 25% to 30% occurring only once. This TCR was recovered from a human donor in good health (CMV status not recorded). Some clones in this sample may be carry-over from other donors' samples. Specimen: cultured CD8+ T cells from PBMCs, collected from culture after CMV antigen stimulation. The chain employs TRBV6-2 or TRBV6-3 and TRBJ1-1; D remains unclear. The CDR3 nucleotides read TGTGCCACCATAAACGTGGACACTGAAGCTTTCTTT. Translating it yields CATINVDTEAFF.